The 24 T cell receptor beta chains below all came from one sample that was sequenced in a study of PD-L1 blockade in urothelial cancer. This table comes from immunoSEQ multiplex PCR, and its TCRdb copy is limited to in-frame clones, with some not included. This sample has 25,000 to 35,000 clones, with around 80% found just once. The time point is: peripheral blood 6 weeks after treatment start. The material sequenced was PBMCs, taken around atezolizumab (anti-PD-L1) treatment. The receptor source for this set is a man aged 70-80 years with urothelial cancer.

The V and J genes are TRBV27 and TRBJ2-7; D remains unclear. The CDR3 loop spans 13 amino acids. Germline loops: CDR1 MNHEY, CDR2 SMNVEV (reference sequence). V shed 1 base and J shed 5 bases, with 9 bases lying between them. Here the CDR3 reads CASSLFPFDEQYF. CDR3 coding DNA: TGTGCCAGCAGTTTATTCCCCTTTGACGAGCAGTACTTC.

The gene calls are TRBV18 and TRBJ1-1; 9 bases are shared with TRBD1. Germline V gives CDR1 KGHSH, CDR2 LQKENI. This CDR3 spans 17 amino acids. Trimming removed 0 bases from V and 3 bases from J; junction bases left unmatched: 8. CDR3 in amino acids: CASSPPRDRAGYTEAFF. Written as DNA, the CDR3 is TGTGCCAGCTCACCACCCCGGGACAGGGCGGGGTACACTGAAGCTTTCTTT.

V usage is TRBV21-1 and J usage is TRBJ1-1; the DNA was not compared with TRBD1, the D call given in the table. TRBV21-1 counts as a pseudogene. This CDR3 has 16 amino acids. The CDR3 coding sequence is TGTGCCAGCAGTCGAGGGGGGGACAGGACGAACACTGAAGCTTTCTTT. This codes for CASSRGGDRTNTEAFF.

The chain recombines TRBV5-4 with TRBJ2-2; the D gene is possibly TRBD2 (6 bases). The V gene lost 2 bases and the J gene lost 2 bases, with 13 bases spanning the gap. The germline gives CDR1 SGHNT, CDR2 YYREEE (reference sequence). This CDR3 region has 16 residues. CDR3 loop: CASSFSASANTGELFF. The DNA of the CDR3 is TGTGCCAGCAGCTTTTCCGCTAGCGCTAACACCGGGGAGCTGTTTTTT.

The chain couples TRBV11-3 to TRBJ2-1; TRBD2 matches 9 bases. The V gene's germline CDR1 is SGHNT and CDR2 YENEEA. With V trimmed by 6 bases and J by 7 bases, 7 bases remained unmatched. The CDR3 covers 14 residues. The CDR3 coding sequence is TGTGCCAGCAGATCTATAGCGGGGGAAAATGAGCAGTTCTTC. Translated: CASRSIAGENEQFF.

The V gene is TRBV2, the J gene TRBJ2-5; a weak D match, TRBD1 (5 bases). The CDR3 is made up of 13 amino acids. Germline CDR1 is SNHLY and CDR2 is FYNNEI. V was pared by 10 bases and J by 2 bases, with 14 bases between. The CDR3 is CATGQGNQETQYF. The CDR3 DNA sequence: TGTGCCACGGGCCAGGGTAATCAAGAGACCCAGTACTTC.

This clone has a single count. The CDR3, as DNA: TGTGCCATCAGTGAGAGGACAGGGGGCGCGTCTCAGCCCCAGCATTTT. Translating it yields CAISERTGGASQPQHF. This chain connects TRBV10-3 to TRBJ1-5; 11 nucleotides line up with TRBD1. V was clipped by 2 bases and J by 6 bases; unmatched bases: 6. The V gene's germline CDR1 is ENHRY and CDR2 SYGVKD. This CDR3 spans 16 amino acids.

The chain couples TRBV4-1 to TRBJ2-7, with a possible D match to TRBD1 (6 bases). CDR3 length equals 16 residues. Germline CDR1 is MGHRA and CDR2 is YSYEKL. Trimming stripped 0 bases from V and 4 bases from J, with 16 bases between. The CDR3 spells CASSQDAAGVGYEQYF. CDR3 DNA sequence: TGCGCCAGCAGCCAAGATGCGGCAGGGGTAGGGTACGAGCAGTACTTC.

The chain links TRBV11-1 to TRBJ1-2; D uncertain. V gave up 0 bases and J gave up 1 base, with 9 bases separating them. This CDR3 has 15 amino acids. In germline, CDR1 is SGHAT, CDR2 FQDESV (reference sequence). DNA of the CDR3: TGTGCCAGCAGCTTAGCGGGCAGAAGTAACTATGGCTACACCTTC. Residues: CASSLAGRSNYGYTF.

The chain couples TRBV5-1 to TRBJ2-3, with 7 positions matching TRBD1. Germline V CDR1 and CDR2: SGHRS, YFSETQ. This CDR3 has 17 residues. Trimming took 0 bases from V and 5 from J; bases not matched to a gene: 12. The CDR3 nucleotides read TGCGCCAGCAGCTTGGATGGTTGGTTACAGGGGAAAGATACGCAGTATTTT. It specifies CASSLDGWLQGKDTQYF.

As for this clone: The junction differs from germline at one of its ends, possibly a read error. V usage is TRBV5-8 and J usage is TRBJ2-2; tentatively, D is TRBD1 (6 bases). Germline CDR1 and CDR2: SGHTS and YDEGEE. The CDR3 loop spans 15 amino acids. The CDR3 DNA reads as TGTGTCAGCAGGCCAACAGGGCTCAACACCGGGGAGCTGTTTTTT. Translated, it gives CVSRPTGLNTGELFF.

V usage is TRBV10-3 and J usage is TRBJ1-1; a weak D match, TRBD1 (5 bases). The germline V gene encodes CDR1 ENHRY and CDR2 SYGVKD. V lost 4 bases, J lost 5 bases, and 14 bases lay in between. CDR3 length: 14 residues. The CDR3 protein is CAISVRGVSTEAFF. The CDR3 nucleotides read TGTGCCATCAGTGTCCGGGGGGTGTCGACTGAAGCTTTCTTT.

The rearrangement joins TRBV7-6 to TRBJ2-7; possible D gene TRBD2, 6 bases. Germline lookup yields CDR1 SGHVS and CDR2 FNYEAQ. Trimming shortened V by 0 bases and J by 1 base, and 7 bases separated the two germline ends. The CDR3 sequence is 14 residues long. For the CDR3, the DNA is TGTGCCAGCAGCTTAGCTAGCGGTTCCTACGAGCAGTACTTC. It specifies CASSLASGSYEQYF. Full variable domain (outside the CDR3, taken from reference TRBV7-6 and TRBJ2-7): GAGVSQSPRYKVTKRGQDVALRCDPISGHVSLYWYRQALGQGPEFLTYFNYEAQQDKSGLPNDRFSAERPEGSISTLTIQRTEQRDSAMYRCASSLASGSYEQYFGPGTRLTVT.

This chain joins TRBV7-8 and TRBJ1-2; TRBD1 is a possible D gene (5 bases). Germline values: CDR1 SGHVS, CDR2 FQNEAQ. Deletions cut 3 bases from V and 7 bases from J, with 18 bases between. The CDR3 runs 15 residues. Written as DNA, the CDR3 is TGTGCCAGCAGCTTCCAGGGTGGGAAGATCTCTGGCTACACCTTC. The encoded protein is CASSFQGGKISGYTF.

V usage is TRBV18 and J usage is TRBJ2-3; TRBD1 aligns across 7 bases. Germline lookup yields CDR1 KGHSH and CDR2 LQKENI. This CDR3 comprises 14 residues. V shed 5 bases, J shed 4 bases, and the junction held 6 bases outside the gene matches. The CDR3 region has the DNA TGTGCCAGCTCAACCGGACAGGCTTCAGATACGCAGTATTTT. It specifies CASSTGQASDTQYF.

The V gene is TRBV4-1, the J gene TRBJ2-1, with 10 positions matching TRBD2. The CDR3 consists of 13 residues. In germline, CDR1 is MGHRA, CDR2 YSYEKL. The V and J ends lost 4 bases and 7 bases, in that order; junction bases with no gene match: 1. CDR3 bases: TGCGCCAGCAGCCCGGGACTAGCGAATGAGCAGTTCTTC. This encodes CASSPGLANEQFF.

In this sample, this clone turned up once. J is TRBJ2-4 and V is TRBV2; TRBD1 aligns across 7 bases. The junction had 7 bases not matched to a gene; V was cut back by 7 bases and J by 7 bases. This CDR3 has 13 residues. Germline V gives CDR1 SNHLY, CDR2 FYNNEI. CDR3 DNA: TGTGCCAGCAAAGGGGGCAGAGGGAACATTCAGTACTTC. Protein: CASKGGRGNIQYF.

V usage is TRBV28 and J usage is TRBJ2-1, with TRBD2 matching 9 bases. After removal of 5 bases from V and 15 bases from J, the junction contained 20 bases not matched to a gene. CDR1 and CDR2 from the germline V gene are MDHEN and SYDVKM. This CDR3 contains 16 residues. Written as DNA, the CDR3 is TGTGCCAGCAGTACCATCGTAGGGGCCTTAGCGGGAGTTCCGTTCTTC. It translates to CASSTIVGALAGVPFF.

V gene TRBV13 combines with J gene TRBJ2-1; 16 bases are shared with TRBD2. Germline CDR1 PRHDT, CDR2 FYEKMQ (reference sequence). The CDR3 totals 18 residues. J was trimmed by 4 bases and V by 1 base; bases with no gene match: 4. The CDR3 DNA reads as TGTGCCAGCAGCTTAGTGGGACTAGCGGGAGGGAGATACAATGAGCAGTTCTTC. It codes for CASSLVGLAGGRYNEQFF.

V and J are TRBV5-1 and TRBJ1-5; D not certain. CDR1 SGHRS and CDR2 YFSETQ come from the germline V gene. CDR3 length equals 12 residues. Trimming took off 5 bases at V and 0 bases at J, with 3 bases between the two ends. For the CDR3, the DNA is TGCGCCAGCAGTCATAGCAATCAGCCCCAGCATTTT. Translation gives CASSHSNQPQHF. The full variable domain, in which reference TRBV5-1 and TRBJ1-5 provide the parts outside the CDR3, is KAGVTQTPRYLIKTRGQQVTLSCSPISGHRSVSWYQQTPGQGLQFLFEYFSETQRNKGNFPGRFSGRQFSNSRSEMNVSTLELGDSALYLCASSHSNQPQHFGDGTRLSIL.

This chain uses TRBV2 with TRBJ2-3, with 10 bases lining up with TRBD1. CDR1 is SNHLY, CDR2 FYNNEI, per germline. The CDR3 is made up of 14 amino acids. The V and J ends lost 10 bases and 3 bases, in that order; junction bases with no gene match: 7. DNA of the CDR3: TGTGCCACGCGACAGGGGGCGCGAACAGATACGCAGTATTTT. Translated, it gives CATRQGARTDTQYF. The full variable domain, its missing parts supplied by reference TRBV2 and TRBJ2-3, is EPEVTQTPSHQVTQMGQEVILRCVPISNHLYFYWYRQILGQKVEFLVSFYNNEISEKSEIFDDQFSVERPDGSNFTLKIRSTKLEDSAMYFCATRQGARTDTQYFGPGTRLTVL.

CDR3 bases: TGTGCCAGCAGCACGCGACTAGGTTTGCGCAATGAGCAGTTCTTC. This gives the protein CASSTRLGLRNEQFF. J is TRBJ2-1 and V is TRBV9; D possibly corresponds to TRBD2 (6 bases). V was clipped by 4 bases and J by 6 bases, with 17 bases between them. This CDR3 comprises 15 residues. Germline-derived CDR1 and CDR2 are SGDLS and YYNGEE.

The rearrangement uses TRBV18 and TRBJ2-4, with a tentative D call TRBD2 (5 bases). Germline values: CDR1 KGHSH, CDR2 LQKENI. V gave up 1 base and J gave up 0 bases, with 10 bases separating them. The CDR3 is 16 amino acids. DNA of the CDR3: TGTGCCAGCTCACCACAGAGAGCGGCAGCCAAAAACATTCAGTACTTC. It specifies CASSPQRAAAKNIQYF.

This clone was seen a handful of times. The rearrangement joins TRBV6-1 to TRBJ1-4; D unresolved. CDR1 and CDR2 from the germline V gene are MNHNS and SASEGT. The length of the CDR3 is 15 residues. The V gene lost 5 bases and the J gene lost 3 bases, with 13 bases spanning the gap. Written as DNA, the CDR3 is TGTGCCAGCAGTAGCGGACCGTCCTCTAATGAAAAACTGTTTTTT. Encoded protein: CASSSGPSSNEKLFF.